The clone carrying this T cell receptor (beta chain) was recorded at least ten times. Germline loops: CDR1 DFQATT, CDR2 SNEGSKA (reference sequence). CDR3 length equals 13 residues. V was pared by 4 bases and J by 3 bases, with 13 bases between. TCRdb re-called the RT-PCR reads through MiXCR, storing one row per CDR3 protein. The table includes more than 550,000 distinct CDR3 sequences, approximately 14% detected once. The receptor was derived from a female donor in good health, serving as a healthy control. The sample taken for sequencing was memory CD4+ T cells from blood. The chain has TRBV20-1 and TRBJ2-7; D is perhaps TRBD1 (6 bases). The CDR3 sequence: CSAKQGQSYEQYF. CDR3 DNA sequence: TGCAGTGCTAAACAGGGCCAGAGCTACGAGCAGTACTTC.